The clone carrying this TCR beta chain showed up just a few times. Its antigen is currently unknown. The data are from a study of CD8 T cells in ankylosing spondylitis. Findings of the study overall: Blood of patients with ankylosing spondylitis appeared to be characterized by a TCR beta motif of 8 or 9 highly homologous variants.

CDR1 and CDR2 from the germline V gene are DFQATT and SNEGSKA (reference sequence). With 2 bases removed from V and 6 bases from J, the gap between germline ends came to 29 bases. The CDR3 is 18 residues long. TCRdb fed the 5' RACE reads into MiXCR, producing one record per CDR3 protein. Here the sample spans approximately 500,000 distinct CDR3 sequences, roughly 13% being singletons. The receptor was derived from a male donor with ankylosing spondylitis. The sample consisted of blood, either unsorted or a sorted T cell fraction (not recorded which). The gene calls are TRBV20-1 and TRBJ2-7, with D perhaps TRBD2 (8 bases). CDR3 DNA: TGCAGTGCTAGAAGGCAGGGGGGAACCGGGACTAGGTACAGCGAGCAGTACTTC. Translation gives CSARRQGGTGTRYSEQYF.